The rows below give T cell receptor beta chains drawn from one sample of a study of beta chain features in type 1 diabetes. Sequencing used immunoSEQ multiplex PCR; TCRdb keeps in-frame clones, though not all of them. The sample records about 190,000 clones, roughly 8% being singletons. Sequencing was performed on central memory CD4+ T cells from blood. All receptors derive from a man younger than 35 with type 1 diabetes. Both conserved end residues are part of each CDR3. A D gene is named only where the DNA matches it firmly. Size is stated for part of the rows, as once, few or many counts, or as a class when the clone is expanded.

CDR3 length	V gene	J gene	D gene	clone size	CDR3 DNA	CDR3 protein
14	TRBV7-2	TRBJ2-1	TRBD2	-	TGTGCCAGCAGCCCCGGCGTAGCGGGCAATGAGCAGTTCTTC	CASSPGVAGNEQFF
14	TRBV5-1	TRBJ2-1	TRBD2	few	TGCGCCAGCAGCTTGGGAGGCGGGAGCGGTGAGCAGTTCTTC	CASSLGGGSGEQFF
16	TRBV28	TRBJ1-1	-	-	TGTGCCAGCAGCGAAAGGGGATTAACCGGGGGCACTGAAGCTTTCTTT	CASSERGLTGGTEAFF
14	TRBV5-1	TRBJ2-3	-	-	TGCGCCAGCAGGGGTGGAGCTAGCACAGATACGCAGTATTTT	CASRGGASTDTQYF
14	TRBV14	TRBJ2-7	-	few	TGTGCCAGCAGCCAAGACGGGAGTTGGTACGAGCAGTACTTC	CASSQDGSWYEQYF
16	TRBV18	TRBJ2-6	-	few	TGTGCCAGCTCACCATCCGGGGGGCTCGGGGCCAACGTCCTGACTTTC	CASSPSGGLGANVLTF
10	TRBV29-1	TRBJ1-2	-	few	TGCAGCGTTGAGGCTCCGGGCTACACCTTC	CSVEAPGYTF
14	TRBV9	TRBJ2-6	-	few	TGTGCCAGCAGCCCCCTCTCCGGGGCCAACGTCCTGACTTTC	CASSPLSGANVLTF
12	TRBV5-1	TRBJ2-7	-	-	TGCGCCAGCAGGTCCGCTAACTACGAGCAGTACTTC	CASRSANYEQYF
16	TRBV5-1	TRBJ2-1	TRBD2	-	TGCGCCAGCAGTAAGACTAGCGGGGGATCCTACAATGAGCAGTTCTTC	CASSKTSGGSYNEQFF
13	TRBV5-1	TRBJ1-2	-	few	TGCGCCAGCAGCTTGTCAGGGATCTATGGCTACACCTTC	CASSLSGIYGYTF
14	TRBV10-3	TRBJ1-1	-	-	TGTGCCATCAGTGGTAAGGGAGTAGAGACTGAAGCTTTCTTT	CAISGKGVETEAFF
15	TRBV6-5	TRBJ1-6	-	-	TGTGCCAGCAGCTCGGAGATGGGGGGAAGTTCACCCCTCCACTTT	CASSSEMGGSSPLHF
14	TRBV28	TRBJ2-1	TRBD2	-	TGTGCCAGCAGTTTTCGGCCAGCGGGGGATGAGCAGTTCTTC	CASSFRPAGDEQFF
16	TRBV19	TRBJ1-2	TRBD1	few	TGTGCCAGTACCACCGTTGTGGGACAGGGGGACTATGGCTACACCTTC	CASTTVVGQGDYGYTF
17	TRBV4-1	TRBJ2-1	TRBD2	few	TGCGCCAGCAGCCCAGGACTAGCGGGAGGGAAAGGCAATGAGCAGTTCTTC	CASSPGLAGGKGNEQFF
13	TRBV11-2	TRBJ1-1	TRBD1	-	TGTGCCAGCAGCCGCGCAGAGACAGGGCGAGCTTTCTTT	CASSRAETGRAFF
15	TRBV5-4	TRBJ2-1	TRBD2	few	TGTGCCAGCAGAGTCGGGACTAGCGGATACAATGAGCAGTTCTTC	CASRVGTSGYNEQFF
14	TRBV9	TRBJ2-3	-	few	TGTGCCAGCAGCCCCTACGGAGCCGCAGATACGCAGTATTTT	CASSPYGAADTQYF
17	TRBV7-2	TRBJ1-6	TRBD1	-	TGTGCCAGCAGCTTAGCAAGCTTCGGGACAGGGGGGAATACCCTCCACTTT	CASSLASFGTGGNTLHF
11	TRBV20-1	TRBJ1-2	TRBD1	-	TGCAGTGCCTCCGACAGGGGTGGCTACACCTTC	CSASDRGGYTF
12	TRBV18	TRBJ2-7	TRBD2	-	TGTGCCAGCTCACGTCCGGGGGGAGAGCAGTACTTC	CASSRPGGEQYF
12	TRBV6-5	TRBJ1-4	-	few	TGTGCCAGCAGTTACGCGGGAGAAAAACTGTTTTTT	CASSYAGEKLFF
13	TRBV2	TRBJ2-7	-	-	TGTGCCAGCAGTGAATCCGTTACGGGCGAGCAGTACTTC	CASSESVTGEQYF
14	TRBV5-1	TRBJ1-1	TRBD1	-	TGCGCCAGCAGCGGTATACAGGGGGCCGCTGAAGCTTTCTTT	CASSGIQGAAEAFF
13	TRBV30	TRBJ2-1	TRBD2	-	TGTGCCTGGAGTAAACTAGCGGGAGATGAGCAGTTCTTC	CAWSKLAGDEQFF
15	TRBV7-2	TRBJ2-3	-	-	TGTGCCAGCAGCTTATACGGAGGAAACACAGATACGCAGTATTTT	CASSLYGGNTDTQYF
11	TRBV19	TRBJ1-2	TRBD1	-	TGTGCCACCCGGACAGGGTCTGGCTACACCTTC	CATRTGSGYTF
18	TRBV5-1	TRBJ1-2	TRBD1	-	TGCGCCAGCAGCTTGGACGGGACAGGGTCGATGGCGAACTATGGCTACACCTTC	CASSLDGTGSMANYGYTF
14	TRBV5-4	TRBJ2-4	TRBD2	-	TGTGCCAGCAGCTTAGCGGGGGGCAAAAACATTCAGTACTTC	CASSLAGGKNIQYF
14	TRBV18	TRBJ1-2	-	many	TGTGCCAGCTCACCACTCTCACAGAACTATGGCTACACCTTC	CASSPLSQNYGYTF
16	TRBV4-1	TRBJ2-1	TRBD2	few	TGCGCCAGCAGCCAAGATTCTAGCGGGAGGTTGGGTGAGCAGTTCTTC	CASSQDSSGRLGEQFF
16	TRBV11-2	TRBJ1-1	TRBD1	few	TGTGCCAGCAGCCCCGGGACAGGGGGCCGTTACACTGAAGCTTTCTTT	CASSPGTGGRYTEAFF